This T cell receptor (beta chain) emerged from a study of blood T cell repertoires in COVID-19. The overall study: T cells, B-cell-depleted T cells, or PBMCs provided the cDNA or gDNA that served as material.

Only in-frame clones appear in the TCRdb table, and some are missing; sequencing was by immunoSEQ multiplex PCR. The repertoire holds approximately 130,000 clones, with around 79% as singletons. CDR1 SGHVS and CDR2 FQNEAQ come from the germline V gene. This CDR3 region has 15 residues. V lost 4 bases, J lost 1 base, and 11 bases lay in between. The chain is built from TRBV7-8 and TRBJ1-5, with a tentative D call TRBD1 (6 bases). The TCR originated in a man older than 75 with acute or convalescent COVID-19. Specimen: peripheral blood. CDR3 sequence reads: CASSSDRLSNQPQHF. The CDR3 coding sequence is TGTGCCAGCAGCTCCGACAGGTTAAGCAATCAGCCCCAGCATTTT.